This is a list of T cell receptor beta chains from one sample in a study of T cell responses to AZD1222 COVID-19 vaccine. Only in-frame clones appear in the TCRdb table, and some are missing; sequencing was by immunoSEQ multiplex PCR. The data show about 120,000 clones, about 92% seen once. Specimen: peripheral blood, collected on day 0 of AZD1222 vaccination. Receptor source: an adult in good health. Each CDR3 is given with its conserved first and last residue. Fields, in order: J gene, V gene, CDR3 protein.

J: TRBJ2-5; V: TRBV24-1; CDR3: CATSDAKQETQYF
J: TRBJ1-1; V: TRBV28; CDR3: CASSLGSGVNLNTEAFF
J: TRBJ2-2; V: TRBV28; CDR3: CASSLTGAGELFF
J: TRBJ2-5; V: TRBV11-2; CDR3: CASSLIALRAQYF
J: TRBJ1-2; V: TRBV9; CDR3: CASSVDSGQPYGYTF
J: TRBJ1-1; V: TRBV4-1; CDR3: CASSQDSSSRGGEAFF
J: TRBJ1-5; V: TRBV27; CDR3: CASSLGQGNQPQHF
J: TRBJ2-4; V: TRBV3-1/TRBV3-2; CDR3: CASSQEVGIRNIQYF
J: TRBJ1-1; V: TRBV11-2; CDR3: CASLWGEDTEAFF
J: TRBJ1-2; V: TRBV3-1/TRBV3-2; CDR3: CASTPAPRGEGRRGYTF
J: TRBJ2-2; V: TRBV5-1; CDR3: CASSTAGGPVTGELFF
J: TRBJ2-1; V: TRBV5-1; CDR3: CASSLGIWRELSEQFF
J: TRBJ1-2; V: TRBV5-6; CDR3: CASSRGDRPNYGYTF
J: TRBJ2-7; V: TRBV5-1; CDR3: CASSLMPLAGDDEQYF
J: TRBJ1-1; V: TRBV5-8; CDR3: CASSAGQKNTEAFF
J: TRBJ2-3; V: TRBV4-1; CDR3: CASSQADGTDTQYF
J: TRBJ2-7; V: TRBV29-1; CDR3: CSVEGLAASYEQYF
J: TRBJ2-7; V: TRBV28; CDR3: CATHFSGSGEQYF
J: TRBJ2-3; V: TRBV7-9; CDR3: CASRSRASGIGVTDTQYF
J: TRBJ2-7; V: TRBV3-1/TRBV3-2; CDR3: CASSHLVTGGSYEQYF
J: TRBJ2-3; V: TRBV18; CDR3: CASSPSRLASTDTQYF
J: TRBJ1-1; V: TRBV18; CDR3: CASSQQGANTEAFF
J: TRBJ1-1; V: TRBV6-5; CDR3: CASSLSFGVAFF
J: TRBJ1-5; V: TRBV19; CDR3: CASSIEVRRTGPNQPQHF
J: TRBJ2-1; V: TRBV21-1; CDR3: CASSKRDSDNEQFF
J: TRBJ2-5; V: TRBV2; CDR3: CASREDRGGETQYF
J: TRBJ1-1; V: TRBV7-7; CDR3: CASSLALTRRADGTEAFF
J: TRBJ2-7; V: TRBV4-1; CDR3: CASSYLAGTYEQYF
J: TRBJ2-3; V: TRBV29-1; CDR3: CSVSAGTSGASLDTQYF
J: TRBJ1-1; V: TRBV6-5; CDR3: CASTDVGSGQAFF
J: TRBJ2-1; V: TRBV23-1; CDR3: CASSQSPGLGNEQFF
J: TRBJ1-1; V: TRBV29-1; CDR3: CSVERGFDTEAFF
J: TRBJ1-1; V: TRBV30; CDR3: CAWRLQGATEAFF
J: TRBJ2-7; V: TRBV7-9; CDR3: CASSLAAESGEQYF
J: TRBJ1-5; V: TRBV11-2; CDR3: CASSWTTNQPQHF
J: TRBJ2-3; V: TRBV29-1; CDR3: CSVEGIQTRTSGTTSTDTQYF
J: TRBJ2-7; V: TRBV7-9; CDR3: CASSLAGAGSYEQYF
J: TRBJ1-2; V: TRBV6-5; CDR3: CASSRDRGHYGYTF
J: TRBJ2-7; V: TRBV25-1; CDR3: CASLDRVSYEQYF
J: TRBJ1-5; V: TRBV19; CDR3: CASSVPGGNQPQHF
J: TRBJ2-7; V: TRBV21-1; CDR3: CASSNLVDGNYEQYF
J: TRBJ2-1; V: TRBV11-3; CDR3: CASSSLGGEQFF
J: TRBJ2-5; V: TRBV3-1/TRBV3-2; CDR3: CASSQGLGTQYF
J: TRBJ1-2; V: TRBV11-2; CDR3: CASSHRTGDYGYTF